This T cell receptor (beta chain) was sequenced for a study of shared clonotypes between healthy human individuals (dated by TCRdb to the early 2020s). A note on the overall study: A couple of women and a few men aged 18 to 49 years were included in the cohort. Per donor, three plates each were used for CD4 naive and CD4 memory, two for CD8 naive, and one for CD8 memory. Blood TCR repertoires of roughly 5 healthy adults were deeply sequenced to estimate repertoire size and the extent of clonotype sharing between individuals. To increase sequencing depth and limit assay-specific biases, TCR repertoire library preparation and sequencing were carried out by different laboratories using diverse techniques. Leukapheresis yielded between about 0.9 and 10 billion PBMCs per donor. Findings and caveats that apply to the study as a whole: Rarefaction of sorted-subset datasets indicated incomplete sequencing despite the large sequencing depth. Based on pairwise subsampling, the degree of clonotype sharing among donors was expected to be affected by sequencing depth. Only blood was sampled, and tissue TCR repertoires likely differ from those in blood. Clonotypes shared by all four sorted-subset donors showed higher generation probabilities than non-shared clonotypes. The genetic and exposure-history diversity represented was limited by the small number of donors. Larger estimated clonotype richness was generally found for naive subsets than for memory subsets. Sharing across several donors was observed for roughly 5.4% of naive CD4, under 4% of naive CD8, 2.3% of memory CD4, and around 0.44% of memory CD8 clonotypes.

Healthy HIV-negative adults with no recently reported acute infections or vaccinations were included as donors. Every donor was a Caucasian adult residing in Nashville, Tennessee, USA. CD4+ T cells were enriched through magnetic negative selection, after which naive cells were positively selected on CD45RA and the remaining negative fraction served as the memory subset. After blood collection by leukapheresis, PBMCs were isolated using Ficoll-Histopaque density gradient centrifugation and then cryopreserved in the vapor phase of liquid nitrogen. Purity and quantity of every magnetically sorted T cell population were checked by analytical flow cytometry. Genomic DNA was isolated from each sorted fraction and quantified by UV absorbance on a Nanodrop 2000c. Note on this clone: Its antigen remains unidentified. It has no much larger one-base neighbor in the sample; base qualities were not kept.

The germline V gene yields MDHEN for CDR1 and SYDVKM for CDR2. V sheds 9 bases and J sheds 3 bases, leaving 11 bases between their ends. The CDR3 has 12 amino acids, counting the end cysteine and phenylalanine. The read is trimmed to its CDR3 DNA, 36 bases read in frame from base 1. Using the deep immunoSEQ assay, TCR CDR3 regions were amplified from genomic DNA by multiplex PCR. For each cell subset, the extracted genomic DNA was distributed evenly across all wells of several immunoSEQ 96-well plates, and each plate served as one replicate. Each replicate PCR for sorted subsets received 150 to 250 ng genomic DNA, equal to roughly 30,000 T cell genomes. Purified libraries were quantified with a Qubit 3.0 fluorometer, sized on a Bioanalyzer 2100, and re-quantified with the KAPA Library Quantification kit. A separate single-read 150-cycle Illumina NextSeq 550 flow cell was used to sequence each immunoSEQ 96-well plate. As for the authors' bioinformatics: Because the immunoSEQ output included only junctional sequences and no quality scores, the filtering could not be the same as the filtering used for full-length reads. To assign V/J genes and CDR3, sequences were annotated using PyIR, a Python wrapper for IgBLAST v1.9, with IMGT germline references. Reads were removed for weak V/J assignments (E-value above 1e-6), missing CDR3, stop codons, out-of-frame junctions, or ambiguous translated residues. V3J clonotypes were defined as sequences sharing an identical inferred V gene, J gene, and CDR3 amino acid sequence. Percentage overlap between repertoires was computed as shared unique clonotypes divided by the size of the smaller repertoire. Three approaches were used to assess repertoire richness: RTK rarefaction, the Chao1 estimator, and Recon v2.1 estimates of unobserved clonotypes. For all TCRbeta clonotypes obtained by the gDNA method from four donors, generation probabilities were computed with OLGA. TCRdb took over this immuneACCESS table, retaining in-frame rearrangements with V and J assigned. Such tables are incomplete; in checked studies, under half of the missing clones stem from an unresolved V gene, and the remainder is unexplained. That table furnishes V, J and clone size, whereas the DNA furnished D and trimming. This sample has about 960,000 clones in its table, and over 60% of those were observed once. The leading ten clones occupy about 1.5% of the sample.

The clonotype originates from a man younger than 30 in good health. The chain is made from TRBV28 and TRBJ1-1, with no confident D gene call. Material: memory CD4+ T cells sorted from blood. Interpreted using the paper, the cell subset or site label stands for: CD45RA-negative fraction. For the CDR3, the sequence is CASTDTDTEAFF. The sequenced DNA is TGTGCCAGTACAGACACCGACACTGAAGCTTTCTTT.